The present T cell receptor (beta chain) was sequenced within a study of T and B cells in COVID-19 patients. CDR3 length: 17 amino acids. The V gene lost 6 bases and the J gene lost 0 bases, with 18 bases spanning the gap. CDR1 is LNHDA, CDR2 SQIVND, per germline (reference sequence). By share, this clonotype counts as medium-sized (0.01 to 0.1%). TRB was amplified from around 250-460 ng of blood genomic DNA. BIOMED2 TRB-A/B primer pools were used in multiplex TRB PCR. In TCRdb, the multiplex PCR reads were re-called with MiXCR into one record per CDR3 protein. The sample carries more than 20,000 distinct CDR3 sequences, approximately 32% recorded once.

Sequenced material: blood. This TCR was recovered from a human donor who had recovered from COVID-19. The chain employs TRBV19 and TRBJ2-1; no clear D. The CDR3 here is CASSKQTPASSYNEQFF. The CDR3 DNA reads as TGTGCCAGTAGCAAGCAGACACCGGCGAGCTCCTACAATGAGCAGTTCTTC.